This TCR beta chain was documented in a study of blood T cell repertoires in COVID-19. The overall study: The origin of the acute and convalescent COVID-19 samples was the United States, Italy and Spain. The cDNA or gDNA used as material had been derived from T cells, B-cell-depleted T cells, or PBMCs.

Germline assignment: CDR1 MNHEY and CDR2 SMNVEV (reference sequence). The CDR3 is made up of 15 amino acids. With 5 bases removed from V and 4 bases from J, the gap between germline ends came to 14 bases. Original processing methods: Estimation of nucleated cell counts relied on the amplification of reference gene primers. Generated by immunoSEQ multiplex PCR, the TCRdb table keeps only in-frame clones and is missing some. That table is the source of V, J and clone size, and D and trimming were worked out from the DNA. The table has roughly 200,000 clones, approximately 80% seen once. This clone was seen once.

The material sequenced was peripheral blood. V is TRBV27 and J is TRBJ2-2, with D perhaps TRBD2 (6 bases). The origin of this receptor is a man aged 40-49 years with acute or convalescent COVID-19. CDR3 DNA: TGTGCCAGCAGTGCGACGACTAGAATCACCGGGGAGCTGTTTTTT. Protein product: CASSATTRITGELFF.